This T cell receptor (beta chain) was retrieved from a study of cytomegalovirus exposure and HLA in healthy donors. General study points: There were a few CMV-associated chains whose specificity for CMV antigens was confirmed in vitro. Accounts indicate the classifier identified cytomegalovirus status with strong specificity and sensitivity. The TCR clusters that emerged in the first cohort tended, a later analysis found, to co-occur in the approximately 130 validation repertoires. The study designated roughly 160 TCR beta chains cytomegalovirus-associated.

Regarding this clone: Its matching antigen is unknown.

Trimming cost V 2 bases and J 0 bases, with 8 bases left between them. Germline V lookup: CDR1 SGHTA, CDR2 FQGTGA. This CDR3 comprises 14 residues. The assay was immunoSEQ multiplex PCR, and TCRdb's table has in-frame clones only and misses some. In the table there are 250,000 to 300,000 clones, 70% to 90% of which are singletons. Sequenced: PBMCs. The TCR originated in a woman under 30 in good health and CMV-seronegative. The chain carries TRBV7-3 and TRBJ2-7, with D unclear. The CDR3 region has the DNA TGTGCCAGCAGCTTATTCCCAATCTCCTACGAGCAGTACTTC. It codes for CASSLFPISYEQYF.